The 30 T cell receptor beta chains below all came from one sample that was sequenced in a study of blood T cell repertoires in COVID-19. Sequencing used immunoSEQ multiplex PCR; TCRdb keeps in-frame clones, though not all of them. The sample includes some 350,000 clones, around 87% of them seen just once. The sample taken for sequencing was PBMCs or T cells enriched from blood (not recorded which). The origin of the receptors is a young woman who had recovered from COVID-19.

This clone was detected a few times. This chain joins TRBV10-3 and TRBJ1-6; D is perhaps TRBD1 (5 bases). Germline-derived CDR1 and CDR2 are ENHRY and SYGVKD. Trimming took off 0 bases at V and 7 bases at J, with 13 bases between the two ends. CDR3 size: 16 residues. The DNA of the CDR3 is TGTGCCATCAGTGAGTCGGGGCCCAGCGAGAATTCACCCCTCCACTTT. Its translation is CAISESGPSENSPLHF.

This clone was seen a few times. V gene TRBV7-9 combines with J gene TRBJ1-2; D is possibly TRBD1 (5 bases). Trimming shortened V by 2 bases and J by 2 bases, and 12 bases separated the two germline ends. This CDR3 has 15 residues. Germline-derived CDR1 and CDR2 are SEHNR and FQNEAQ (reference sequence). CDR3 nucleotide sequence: TGTGCCAGCAGCTTATTTGACAGCTTAAACTATGGCTACACCTTC. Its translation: CASSLFDSLNYGYTF.

This chain's CDR3 is CASNILQGYEQYF. CDR3 nucleotides: TGTGCCAGCAACATCTTACAGGGCTACGAGCAGTACTTC. The chain employs TRBV7-9 and TRBJ2-7; D may be TRBD1 (6 bases). This CDR3 comprises 13 residues. Trimming took off 7 bases at V and 3 bases at J, with 13 bases between the two ends. The V gene's germline CDR1 is SEHNR and CDR2 FQNEAQ (reference sequence).

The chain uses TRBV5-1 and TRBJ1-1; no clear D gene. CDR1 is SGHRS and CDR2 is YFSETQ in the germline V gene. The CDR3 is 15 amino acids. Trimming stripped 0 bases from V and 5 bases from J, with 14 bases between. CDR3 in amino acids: CASSLESPGMTEAFF. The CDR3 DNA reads TGCGCCAGCAGCTTGGAGTCACCGGGTATGACTGAAGCTTTCTTT.

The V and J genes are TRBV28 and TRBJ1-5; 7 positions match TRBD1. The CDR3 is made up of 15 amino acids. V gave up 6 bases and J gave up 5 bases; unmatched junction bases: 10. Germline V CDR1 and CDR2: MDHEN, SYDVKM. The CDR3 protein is CASRGGAGGYQPQHF. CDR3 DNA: TGTGCCAGCAGGGGCGGGGCAGGGGGATATCAGCCCCAGCATTTT.

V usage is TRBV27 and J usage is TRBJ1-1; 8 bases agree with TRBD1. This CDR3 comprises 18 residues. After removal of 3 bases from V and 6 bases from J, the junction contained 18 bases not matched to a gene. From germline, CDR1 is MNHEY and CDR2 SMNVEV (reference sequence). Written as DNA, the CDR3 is TGTGCCAGCAGTTTCTCCGCACCCGCGACAGGGGTTGTCTCTGAAGCTTTCTTT. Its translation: CASSFSAPATGVVSEAFF.

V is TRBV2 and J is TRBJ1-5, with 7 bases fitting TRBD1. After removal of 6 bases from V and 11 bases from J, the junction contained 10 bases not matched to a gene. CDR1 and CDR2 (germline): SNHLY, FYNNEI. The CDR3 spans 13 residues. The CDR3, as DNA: TGTGCCAGCAGCAGGGGGGACGGGCGGGCCCAGCATTTT. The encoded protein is CASSRGDGRAQHF.

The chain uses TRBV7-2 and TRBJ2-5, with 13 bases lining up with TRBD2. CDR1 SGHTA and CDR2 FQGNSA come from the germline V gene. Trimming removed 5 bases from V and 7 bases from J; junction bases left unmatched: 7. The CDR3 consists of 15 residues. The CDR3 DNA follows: TGTGCCAGCAGCGCACTAGCGGGGGGGCCCGCGACCCAGTACTTC. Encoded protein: CASSALAGGPATQYF. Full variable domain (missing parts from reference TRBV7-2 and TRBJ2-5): GAGVSQSPSNKVTEKGKDVELRCDPISGHTALYWYRQSLGQGLEFLIYFQGNSAPDKSGLPSDRFSAERTGGSVSTLTIQRTQQEDSAVYLCASSALAGGPATQYFGPGTRLLVL.

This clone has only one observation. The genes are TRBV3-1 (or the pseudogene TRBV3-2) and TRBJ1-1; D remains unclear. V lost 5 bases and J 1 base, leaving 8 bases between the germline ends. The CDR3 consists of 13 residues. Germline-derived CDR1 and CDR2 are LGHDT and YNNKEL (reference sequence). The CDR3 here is CASSSRGNTEAFF. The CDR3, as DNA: TGTGCCAGCAGCTCTAGAGGGAACACTGAAGCTTTCTTT.

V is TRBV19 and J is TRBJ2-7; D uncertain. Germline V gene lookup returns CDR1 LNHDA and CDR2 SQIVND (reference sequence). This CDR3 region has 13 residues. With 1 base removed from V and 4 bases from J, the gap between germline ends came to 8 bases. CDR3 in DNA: TGTGCCAGTAGTATAGCTGTGGAGTACGAGCAGTACTTC. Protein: CASSIAVEYEQYF.

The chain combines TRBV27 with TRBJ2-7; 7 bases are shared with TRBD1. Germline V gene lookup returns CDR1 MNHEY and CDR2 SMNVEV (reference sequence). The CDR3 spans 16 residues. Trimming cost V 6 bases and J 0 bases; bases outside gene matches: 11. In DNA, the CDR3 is TGTGCCAGCAGCTTGGGTCGGACAGGCCTCTCCTACGAGCAGTACTTC. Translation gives CASSLGRTGLSYEQYF.

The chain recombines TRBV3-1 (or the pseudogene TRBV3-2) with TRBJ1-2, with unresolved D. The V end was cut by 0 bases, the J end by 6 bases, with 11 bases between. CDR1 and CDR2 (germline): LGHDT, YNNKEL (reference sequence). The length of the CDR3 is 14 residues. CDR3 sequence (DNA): TGTGCCAGCAGCCAAGAGGGAGGAAGGGATGGCTACACCTTC. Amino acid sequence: CASSQEGGRDGYTF.

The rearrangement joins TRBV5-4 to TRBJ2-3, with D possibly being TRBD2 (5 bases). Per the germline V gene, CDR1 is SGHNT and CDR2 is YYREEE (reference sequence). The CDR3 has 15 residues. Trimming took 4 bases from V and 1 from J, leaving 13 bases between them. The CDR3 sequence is CASSLRGRGTDTQYF. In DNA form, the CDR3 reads TGTGCCAGCAGCCTCCGGGGTCGGGGCACAGATACGCAGTATTTT.

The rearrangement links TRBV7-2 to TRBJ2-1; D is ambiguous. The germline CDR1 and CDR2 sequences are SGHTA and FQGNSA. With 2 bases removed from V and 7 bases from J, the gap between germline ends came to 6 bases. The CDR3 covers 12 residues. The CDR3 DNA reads TGTGCCAGCAGCTTATTCAGGAATGAGCAGTTCTTC. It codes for CASSLFRNEQFF.

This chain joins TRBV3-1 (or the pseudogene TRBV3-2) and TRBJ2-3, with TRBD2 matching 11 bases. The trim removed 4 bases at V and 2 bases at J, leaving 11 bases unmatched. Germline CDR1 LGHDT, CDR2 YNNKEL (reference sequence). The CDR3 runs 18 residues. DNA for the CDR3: TGTGCCAGCAGCCTCGCCTTGCTAGCGGGGGGATACACAGATACGCAGTATTTT. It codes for CASSLALLAGGYTDTQYF.

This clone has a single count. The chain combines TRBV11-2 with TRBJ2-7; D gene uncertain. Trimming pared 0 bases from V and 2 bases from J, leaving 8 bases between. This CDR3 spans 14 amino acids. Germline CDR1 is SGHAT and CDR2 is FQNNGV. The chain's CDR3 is CASSLDGPAYEQYF. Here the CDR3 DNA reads TGTGCCAGCAGCTTAGATGGGCCGGCCTACGAGCAGTACTTC. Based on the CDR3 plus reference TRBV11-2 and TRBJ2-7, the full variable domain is EAGVAQSPRYKIIEKRQSVAFWCNPISGHATLYWYQQILGQGPKLLIQFQNNGVVDDSQLPKDRFSAERLKGVDSTLKIQPAKLEDSAVYLCASSLDGPAYEQYFGPGTRLTVT.

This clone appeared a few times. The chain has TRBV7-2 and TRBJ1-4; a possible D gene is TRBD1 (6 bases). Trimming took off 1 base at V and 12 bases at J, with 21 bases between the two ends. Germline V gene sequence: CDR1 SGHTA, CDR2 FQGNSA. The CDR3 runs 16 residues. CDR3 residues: CASSLVRGGSAEELFF. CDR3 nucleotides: TGTGCCAGCAGCTTAGTGAGGGGGGGATCGGCCGAGGAACTGTTTTTT.

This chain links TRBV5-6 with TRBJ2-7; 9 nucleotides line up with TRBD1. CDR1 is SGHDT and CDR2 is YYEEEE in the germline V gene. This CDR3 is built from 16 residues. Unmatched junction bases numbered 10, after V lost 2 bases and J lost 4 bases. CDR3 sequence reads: CASSLFSGTGRYEQYF. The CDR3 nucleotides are TGTGCCAGCAGCTTATTTTCTGGGACAGGGAGGTACGAGCAGTACTTC. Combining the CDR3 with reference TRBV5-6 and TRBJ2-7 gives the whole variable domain DAGVTQSPTHLIKTRGQQVTLRCSPKSGHDTVSWYQQALGQGPQFIFQYYEEEERQRGNFPDRFSGHQFPNYSSELNVNALLLGDSALYLCASSLFSGTGRYEQYFGPGTRLTVT.

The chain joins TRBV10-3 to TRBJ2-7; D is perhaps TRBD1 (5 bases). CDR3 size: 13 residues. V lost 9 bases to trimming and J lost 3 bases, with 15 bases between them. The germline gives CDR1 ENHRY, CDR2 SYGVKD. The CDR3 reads CAMRPQAFYEQYF. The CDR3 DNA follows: TGTGCCATGAGACCACAGGCCTTCTACGAGCAGTACTTC.

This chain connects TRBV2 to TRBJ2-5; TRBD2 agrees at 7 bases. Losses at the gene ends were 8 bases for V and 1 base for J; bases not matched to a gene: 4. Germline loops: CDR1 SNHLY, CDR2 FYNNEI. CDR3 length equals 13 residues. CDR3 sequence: CASAGGGQETQYF. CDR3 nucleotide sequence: TGTGCCAGCGCTGGGGGGGGCCAAGAGACCCAGTACTTC.

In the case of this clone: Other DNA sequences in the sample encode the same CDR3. This chain's CDR3 is CASSYTVNTEAFF. In DNA form, the CDR3 reads TGTGCCAGCAGTTACACTGTGAACACTGAAGCTTTCTTT. J is TRBJ1-1 and V is TRBV6-5; D remains unclear. Germline V gene sequence: CDR1 MNHEY, CDR2 SVGAGI. This CDR3 spans 13 amino acids. V lost 2 bases and J 0 bases, leaving 4 bases between the germline ends.

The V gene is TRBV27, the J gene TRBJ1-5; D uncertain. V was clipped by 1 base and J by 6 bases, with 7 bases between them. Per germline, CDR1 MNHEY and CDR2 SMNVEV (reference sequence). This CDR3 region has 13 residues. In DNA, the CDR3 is TGTGCCAGCAGTTTATACTGGTCTCAGCCCCAGCATTTT. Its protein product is CASSLYWSQPQHF.

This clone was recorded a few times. The CDR3 sequence is CASSRTGTDNEKLFF. CDR3 coding DNA: TGTGCCAGTAGTCGCACCGGGACAGACAATGAAAAACTGTTTTTT. The rearrangement joins TRBV19 to TRBJ1-4, with 7 bases lining up with TRBD1. Germline V gene lookup returns CDR1 LNHDA and CDR2 SQIVND (reference sequence). Unmatched junction bases numbered 8, after V lost 5 bases and J lost 5 bases. The CDR3 contains 15 residues.

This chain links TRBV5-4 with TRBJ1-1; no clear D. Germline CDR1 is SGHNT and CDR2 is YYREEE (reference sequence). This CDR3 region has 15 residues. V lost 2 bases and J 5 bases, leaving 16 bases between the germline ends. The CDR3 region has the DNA TGTGCCAGCAGCTTATGGGCCCGGTCGGTGACTGAAGCTTTCTTT. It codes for CASSLWARSVTEAFF.

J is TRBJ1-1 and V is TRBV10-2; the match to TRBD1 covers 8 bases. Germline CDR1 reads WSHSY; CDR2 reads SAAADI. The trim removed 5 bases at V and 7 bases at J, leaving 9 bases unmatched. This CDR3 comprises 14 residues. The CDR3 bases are TGCGCCAGCAGTAACAGGGGGGATGTGTTTGAAGCTTTCTTT. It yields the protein CASSNRGDVFEAFF.

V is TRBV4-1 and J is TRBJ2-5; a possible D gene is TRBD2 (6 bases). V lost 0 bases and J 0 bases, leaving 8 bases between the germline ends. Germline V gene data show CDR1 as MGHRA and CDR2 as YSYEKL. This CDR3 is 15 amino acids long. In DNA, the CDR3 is TGCGCCAGCAGCCAAGAATGGGACTACCAAGAGACCCAGTACTTC. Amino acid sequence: CASSQEWDYQETQYF.

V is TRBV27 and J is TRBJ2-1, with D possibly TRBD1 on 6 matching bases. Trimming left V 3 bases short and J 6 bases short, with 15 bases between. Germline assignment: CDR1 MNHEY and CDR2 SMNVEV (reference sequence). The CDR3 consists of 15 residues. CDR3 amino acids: CASSLIGGRGNEQFF. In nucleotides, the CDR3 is TGTGCCAGCAGTTTGATAGGGGGACGGGGCAATGAGCAGTTCTTC.

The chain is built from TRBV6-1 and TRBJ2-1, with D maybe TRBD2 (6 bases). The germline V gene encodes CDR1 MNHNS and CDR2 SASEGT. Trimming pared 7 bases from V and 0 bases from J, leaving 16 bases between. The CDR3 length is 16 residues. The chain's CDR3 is CASTDGTFSSYNEQFF. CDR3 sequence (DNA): TGTGCCAGCACTGACGGGACTTTTAGCTCCTACAATGAGCAGTTCTTC.

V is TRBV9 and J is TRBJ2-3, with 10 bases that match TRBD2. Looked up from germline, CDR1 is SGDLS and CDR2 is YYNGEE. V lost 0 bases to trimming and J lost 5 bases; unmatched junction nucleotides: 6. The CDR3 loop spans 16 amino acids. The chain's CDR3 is CASSVDPAGGIDTQYF. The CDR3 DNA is TGTGCCAGCAGCGTAGATCCAGCGGGGGGGATAGATACGCAGTATTTT.

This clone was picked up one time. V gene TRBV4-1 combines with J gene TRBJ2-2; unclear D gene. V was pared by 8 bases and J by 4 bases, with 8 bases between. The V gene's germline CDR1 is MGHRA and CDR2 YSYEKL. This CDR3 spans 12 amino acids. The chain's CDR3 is CASASTTGELFF. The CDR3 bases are TGCGCCAGCGCTAGTACCACCGGGGAGCTGTTTTTT.